This entry lists 30 T cell receptor beta chains sequenced from one sample in a study of control samples from healthy donors and cancer patients. Produced via immunoSEQ multiplex PCR; TCRdb's table is partial and in-frame only. Of 40,000 to 65,000 clones in the sample, about nine tenths are singletons; the top ten hold about an eighth. Sequencing was done on a sample of PBMCs. The receptors were sampled from a man between 60 and 70 years old with head and neck cancer.

V is TRBV7-6 and J is TRBJ2-7, with 9 positions matching TRBD1. V lost 5 bases to trimming and J lost 2 bases; unmatched junction nucleotides: 4. The CDR3 consists of 14 residues. Per the germline V gene, CDR1 is SGHVS and CDR2 is FNYEAQ. The chain's CDR3 is CASSATGGTYEQYF. The DNA of the CDR3 is TGTGCCAGCAGCGCGACAGGGGGTACCTACGAGCAGTACTTC.

This clone was found a few times. V and J are TRBV4-1 and TRBJ1-4; 7 nucleotides line up with TRBD1. Trimming took 3 bases from V and 7 from J; bases not matched to a gene: 8. Germline V gene data show CDR1 as MGHRA and CDR2 as YSYEKL. This CDR3 is built from 15 residues. CDR3 nucleotide sequence: TGCGCCAGCAGCCATGTGACAGGGATGGCTGAAAAACTGTTTTTT. Its translation: CASSHVTGMAEKLFF.

This clone was counted a single time. The chain is built from TRBV28 and TRBJ2-3; 8 bases are shared with TRBD1. Germline V gives CDR1 MDHEN, CDR2 SYDVKM. The CDR3 extends over 16 amino acids. Trimming removed 5 bases from V and 4 bases from J; junction bases left unmatched: 11. The CDR3: CASSRGQGKRPDTQYF. The CDR3 DNA reads as TGTGCCAGCAGTCGAGGACAGGGAAAGAGGCCAGATACGCAGTATTTT.

The V and J genes are TRBV19 and TRBJ1-2, with a possible D match to TRBD1 (5 bases). There are 15 residues in the CDR3. Germline V CDR1 and CDR2: LNHDA, SQIVND (reference sequence). Trimming cost V 6 bases and J 4 bases, with 18 bases left between them. Written as DNA, the CDR3 is TGTGCCAGTAGCCATGGGGGGGGAAGGAGCTATGGCTACACCTTC. This gives the protein CASSHGGGRSYGYTF.

CDR3 protein: CASSLTGRGTYEQYF. The CDR3 nucleotides are TGTGCCAGCAGCTTAACCGGGAGAGGGACGTACGAGCAGTACTTC. The chain recombines TRBV7-3 with TRBJ2-7; tentatively, D is TRBD2 (6 bases). Trimming cost V 0 bases and J 4 bases, with 13 bases left between them. Per the germline V gene, CDR1 is SGHTA and CDR2 is FQGTGA. The CDR3 contains 15 residues.

The rearrangement links TRBV3-1 (or the pseudogene TRBV3-2) to TRBJ2-1, with TRBD1 matching over 10 bases. The CDR3 spans 15 residues. Per the germline V gene, CDR1 is LGHDT and CDR2 is YNNKEL (reference sequence). Trimming took 4 bases from V and 9 from J; bases not matched to a gene: 9. Written as DNA, the CDR3 is TGTGCCAGCAGCCCCTGGACAGGGGGGCGGTCTGAGCAGTTCTTC. Its protein is CASSPWTGGRSEQFF.

CDR3 protein: CASSRLGRDRAGNTIYF. As DNA, the CDR3 is TGTGCCAGCAGCCGCCTTGGGAGGGACAGGGCTGGAAACACCATATATTTT. The chain combines TRBV4-2 with TRBJ1-3, with TRBD1 matching 9 bases. This CDR3 spans 17 amino acids. In germline, CDR1 is LGHNA, CDR2 YNFKEQ. The ends lost 4 bases at V and 2 bases at J; junction bases unmatched: 9.

This rearrangement joins TRBV4-1 to TRBJ2-1; 8 bases fit TRBD2. The CDR3 spans 15 residues. V lost 0 bases, J lost 6 bases, and 4 bases stayed unmatched. CDR1 is MGHRA, CDR2 YSYEKL, per germline. CDR3 amino acids: CASSQDRAGVNEQFF. As DNA, the CDR3 is TGCGCCAGCAGCCAAGATCGAGCGGGAGTCAATGAGCAGTTCTTC.

In the case of this clone: One junction end disagrees with the germline gene, perhaps due to a read error. This chain connects TRBV7-9 to TRBJ1-1, with 7 nucleotides matching TRBD1. Germline CDR1 SEHNR, CDR2 FQNEAQ (reference sequence). This CDR3 has 13 amino acids. CDR3 loop: CASSLTGNAEAFF. The CDR3 region has the DNA TGTGCCAGCAGCCTGACAGGGAACGCTGAAGCTTTCTTT.

This clone was detected a few times. The chain employs TRBV5-1 and TRBJ1-5, with D possibly matching TRBD1 (6 bases). This CDR3 spans 14 amino acids. Looked up from germline, CDR1 is SGHRS and CDR2 is YFSETQ. Trimming stripped 0 bases from V and 4 bases from J, with 8 bases between. CDR3 residues: CASSLEGQNQPQHF. For the CDR3, the DNA is TGCGCCAGCAGCTTGGAGGGACAAAATCAGCCCCAGCATTTT.

The CDR3 nucleotides read TGTGCCAGCAGTTTATCCGGAGGCGAGCAGTACTTC. Translation gives CASSLSGGEQYF. V gene TRBV28 combines with J gene TRBJ2-7; TRBD2 might be the D (5 bases). CDR3 size: 12 residues. Germline V gene data show CDR1 as MDHEN and CDR2 as SYDVKM. The ends were cut back, 1 base at V and 6 bases at J, with 7 bases in the middle.

A remark on this clone: The same CDR3 also results from other DNA sequences found in this sample. This rearrangement joins TRBV6-5 to TRBJ1-1; unclear D gene. Germline-derived CDR1 and CDR2 are MNHEY and SVGAGI. Trimming left V 0 bases short and J 3 bases short, with 11 bases between. The CDR3 extends over 15 amino acids. In nucleotides, the CDR3 is TGTGCCAGCAGTTACTCGAGGGTAGGCGACACTGAAGCTTTCTTT. This codes for CASSYSRVGDTEAFF.

V usage is TRBV28 and J usage is TRBJ2-1; D may be TRBD1 (5 bases). CDR3 length: 16 amino acids. In germline, CDR1 is MDHEN, CDR2 SYDVKM. V lost 5 bases and J 7 bases, leaving 21 bases between the germline ends. DNA of the CDR3: TGTGCCAGCAGTCCCACTACCCCCCGGGCAGGGAATGAGCAGTTCTTC. Its translation is CASSPTTPRAGNEQFF. Drawing the rest from reference TRBV28 and TRBJ2-1, the complete variable domain is DVKVTQSSRYLVKRTGEKVFLECVQDMDHENMFWYRQDPGLGLRLIYFSYDVKMKEKGDIPEGYSVSREKKERFSLILESASTNQTSMYLCASSPTTPRAGNEQFFGPGTRLTVL.

The V call is TRBV6-5, the J call TRBJ2-1, with D perhaps TRBD1 or TRBD2 (6 bases each). The V gene's germline CDR1 is MNHEY and CDR2 SVGAGI. The CDR3 sequence is 16 residues long. V shed 4 bases and J shed 7 bases, with 20 bases lying between them. CDR3 sequence (DNA): TGTGCCAGCAGTTGGGGGCCGGCGGGAAGATCAAATGAGCAGTTCTTC. Amino acids: CASSWGPAGRSNEQFF.

The chain couples TRBV18 to TRBJ1-1, with TRBD1 matching 7 bases. The CDR3 runs 13 residues. CDR1 and CDR2 from the germline V gene are KGHSH and LQKENI. The J segment lost 3 bases and the V segment lost 4 bases, leaving 2 bases of the junction unmatched. In DNA, the CDR3 is TGTGCCAGCTCACAGGGGGCCGACACTGAAGCTTTCTTT. Translation gives CASSQGADTEAFF.

The V gene is TRBV21-1, the J gene TRBJ2-2; TRBD1 is taken as the D call from the table, unchecked against the DNA. TRBV21-1 is tagged as a pseudogene. This CDR3 is built from 12 residues. CDR3 in DNA: TGTGCCAGCAGCACCAGGACAAGGGAGCTGTTTTTT. This encodes CASSTRTRELFF.

J is TRBJ1-4 and V is TRBV2; D might be TRBD1 (5 bases). Deletions cut 5 bases from V and 1 base from J, with 11 bases between. The CDR3 consists of 15 residues. The germline V gene encodes CDR1 SNHLY and CDR2 FYNNEI. The CDR3 nucleotides read TGTGCCAGCAGTCGCAACACAGGAACTAATGAAAAACTGTTTTTT. The encoded protein is CASSRNTGTNEKLFF.

The V gene is TRBV7-8, the J gene TRBJ2-2, with 9 bases identical to TRBD2. Germline loops: CDR1 SGHVS, CDR2 FQNEAQ. The CDR3 consists of 15 residues. Trimming removed 4 bases from V and 7 bases from J; junction bases left unmatched: 7. The CDR3 nucleotides are TGTGCCAGCAGCTCTCAGGGACTAGCTAACGGGGAGCTGTTTTTT. It codes for CASSSQGLANGELFF.

This chain links TRBV24-1 with TRBJ2-3; 9 bases are shared with TRBD2. Germline lookup yields CDR1 KGHDR and CDR2 SFDVKD. The CDR3 is made up of 18 amino acids. With V trimmed by 3 bases and J by 1 base, 10 bases remained unmatched. The chain's CDR3 is CATSDPKGLAAGTDTQYF. The CDR3 coding sequence is TGTGCCACCAGTGATCCCAAGGGACTAGCAGCTGGCACAGATACGCAGTATTTT.

This clone has just one count. The chain uses TRBV11-2 and TRBJ1-1; D possibly corresponds to TRBD1 (5 bases). Germline values: CDR1 SGHAT, CDR2 FQNNGV. CDR3 length: 14 amino acids. The ends were cut back, 1 base at V and 4 bases at J, with 10 bases in the middle. The CDR3 protein is CASSLVMGGTEAFF. The CDR3 nucleotides are TGTGCCAGCAGCTTAGTTATGGGGGGCACTGAAGCTTTCTTT.

This rearrangement joins TRBV3-1 (or the pseudogene TRBV3-2) to TRBJ2-7; D gene ambiguous. The CDR3 is 12 residues long. V was shortened by 1 base and J by 9 bases, with 10 bases between the two germline ends. Germline V gives CDR1 LGHDT, CDR2 YNNKEL (reference sequence). The CDR3 DNA sequence: TGTGCCAGCAGCCAAGTCCCCAGTGGGCAGTACTTC. Translating gives CASSQVPSGQYF.

J is TRBJ1-1 and V is TRBV7-9; TRBD1 aligns across 11 bases. The CDR3 consists of 15 residues. The germline gives CDR1 SEHNR, CDR2 FQNEAQ (reference sequence). V was clipped by 5 bases and J by 4 bases; unmatched bases: 6. The CDR3 nucleotides are TGTGCCAGCAGCCGAGGGACAGGGGGATTCACTGAAGCTTTCTTT. Its protein product is CASSRGTGGFTEAFF.

This sequence joins TRBV28 and TRBJ1-1, with 7 bases fitting TRBD1. Germline CDR1 is MDHEN and CDR2 is SYDVKM. The CDR3 runs 13 residues. The CDR3 DNA reads TGTGCGTGCCGGGACAGACTGAACACTGAAGCTTTCTTT. Its protein is CACRDRLNTEAFF.

The rearrangement links TRBV13 to TRBJ2-3; no reliable D call. CDR1 is PRHDT and CDR2 is FYEKMQ in the germline V gene (reference sequence). The CDR3 totals 11 residues. Trimming left V 5 bases short and J 7 bases short, with 7 bases between. DNA for the CDR3: TGTGCCAGCAGCCCCGGTAATACGCAGTATTTT. Translated: CASSPGNTQYF.

The V gene is TRBV6-5, the J gene TRBJ2-1, with D perhaps matching TRBD1 (6 bases). CDR1 and CDR2 from the germline V gene are MNHEY and SVGAGI. The CDR3 loop spans 13 amino acids. Trimming removed 6 bases from V and 3 bases from J, with 9 bases in between. The CDR3 DNA is TGTGCCAGCAGGATGGACAGCTACAATGAGCAGTTCTTC. Translating it yields CASRMDSYNEQFF.

V usage is TRBV6-5 and J usage is TRBJ2-5; D remains unclear. CDR1 and CDR2 (germline): MNHEY, SVGAGI. Trimming took 10 bases from V and 2 from J, leaving 17 bases between them. The CDR3 consists of 14 residues. DNA for the CDR3: TGTGCCACGACCATTACCGGGCCACAAGAGACCCAGTACTTC. This codes for CATTITGPQETQYF.

This chain joins TRBV7-6 and TRBJ2-1; TRBD1 matches at 7 bases. The CDR3 length is 16 residues. Germline V gene data show CDR1 as SGHVS and CDR2 as FNYEAQ. The J segment lost 0 bases and the V segment lost 0 bases, leaving 2 bases of the junction unmatched. The CDR3 loop is CASSLAAGGSYNEQFF. The CDR3 bases are TGTGCCAGCAGCTTAGCAGCAGGGGGCTCCTACAATGAGCAGTTCTTC.

The chain uses TRBV25-1 and TRBJ2-7, with unresolved D. Germline CDR1 MGHDK, CDR2 SYGVNS. V was cut by 1 base and J by 4 bases, with 5 bases left in between. The CDR3 has 12 amino acids. The CDR3 protein is CASSESGYEQYF. As DNA, the CDR3 is TGTGCCAGCAGTGAATCAGGTTACGAGCAGTACTTC.

The J gene is TRBJ2-7, the V gene TRBV10-3; either TRBD1 or TRBD2 may supply D (5 bases each). Germline values: CDR1 ENHRY, CDR2 SYGVKD. The CDR3 sequence is 14 residues long. V shed 6 bases and J shed 4 bases, with 16 bases lying between them. Written as DNA, the CDR3 is TGTGCCATCAGCTTAGGGACCTTTGGGTACGAGCAGTACTTC. It encodes CAISLGTFGYEQYF.

This chain uses TRBV4-2 with TRBJ1-5, with D possibly matching TRBD1 (6 bases). The V end lost 0 bases, the J end lost 4 bases, and 19 bases lay between the germline ends. The CDR3 extends over 18 amino acids. From germline, CDR1 is LGHNA and CDR2 YNFKEQ. CDR3 loop: CASSQENHRVSRNQPQHF. Written as DNA, the CDR3 is TGTGCCAGCAGCCAAGAAAACCACAGGGTATCCCGTAATCAGCCCCAGCATTTT.